The next 11 T cell receptor beta chains were all read from a single sample in a study of cytomegalovirus exposure and HLA in healthy donors. Primers for the PCR totalled 60 Vbeta and 13 Jbeta. This table comes from immunoSEQ multiplex PCR, and its TCRdb copy is limited to in-frame clones, with some not included. The sample yields approximately 190,000 clones, 82% seen once. The sample taken for sequencing was PBMCs. The receptors stem from a boy between 2 and 10 years old in good health and CMV-seronegative.

A remark on this clone: One junction end does not reproduce the germline sequence, and a read error may be involved. In DNA, the CDR3 is TGTGCTAGCAGCCTCGGGACAGCCGCCTACAATGAGCAGTTCTTC. Encoded protein: CASSLGTAAYNEQFF. V and J are TRBV7-7 and TRBJ2-1; TRBD1 matches 7 bases. CDR1 is SSHAT, CDR2 FNYEAQ, per germline (reference sequence). The CDR3 loop spans 15 amino acids.

The chain is built from TRBV7-9 and TRBJ2-1, with 8 positions matching TRBD2. CDR1 SEHNR and CDR2 FQNEAQ come from the germline V gene (reference sequence). The CDR3 consists of 15 residues. Unmatched junction bases numbered 5, after V lost 1 base and J lost 6 bases. The CDR3 region is CASSLVWTSSNEQFF. The CDR3 DNA reads TGTGCCAGCAGCTTAGTATGGACTAGCTCCAATGAGCAGTTCTTC.

The chain recombines TRBV9 with TRBJ1-5; D gene uncertain. This CDR3 contains 15 residues. Germline CDR1 is SGDLS and CDR2 is YYNGEE. Deletions cut 0 bases from V and 0 bases from J, with 7 bases between. CDR3 in DNA: TGTGCCAGCAGCGTAGACGAGTATAGCAATCAGCCCCAGCATTTT. It encodes CASSVDEYSNQPQHF.

This clone was found once. This chain links TRBV4-3 with TRBJ2-3; 12 positions agree with TRBD1. Germline values: CDR1 LGHNA, CDR2 YSLEER. The CDR3 sequence is 19 residues long. After removal of 3 bases from V and 0 bases from J, the junction contained 10 bases not matched to a gene. The CDR3 spells CASSHPGQGARTSTDTQYF. The CDR3 DNA reads as TGCGCCAGCAGCCACCCGGGACAGGGGGCTAGGACTAGCACAGATACGCAGTATTTT.

This rearrangement joins TRBV7-9 to TRBJ2-3; 10 bases line up with TRBD2. Losses at the gene ends were 3 bases for V and 3 bases for J; bases not matched to a gene: 6. The CDR3 is made up of 16 amino acids. In germline, CDR1 is SEHNR, CDR2 FQNEAQ (reference sequence). The CDR3 DNA sequence: TGTGCCAGCAGCTTGCCAGCGGGGGGGAATACAGATACGCAGTATTTT. The encoded protein is CASSLPAGGNTDTQYF.

The chain uses TRBV7-8 and TRBJ1-3; no clear D gene. This CDR3 comprises 12 residues. The germline gives CDR1 SGHVS, CDR2 FQNEAQ. V was clipped by 2 bases and J by 4 bases, with 3 bases between them. The CDR3: CASSLQGNTIYF. The DNA of the CDR3 is TGTGCCAGCAGCTTACAGGGAAACACCATATATTTT.

The chain is built from TRBV19 and TRBJ1-6; 10 nucleotides line up with TRBD1. In germline, CDR1 is LNHDA, CDR2 SQIVND (reference sequence). CDR3 length: 14 residues. J gave up 9 bases and V 6 bases, and 5 bases lay outside the gene matches. The CDR3 DNA reads as TGTGCCAGTAGCCCCGGGACAGGGGTTTCACCCCTCCACTTT. Its protein product is CASSPGTGVSPLHF.

The sample holds one count of this clone. The gene calls are TRBV7-2 and TRBJ2-7, with D possibly matching TRBD1 (6 bases). The length of the CDR3 is 14 residues. The germline V and J ends were trimmed by 5 bases and 3 bases, with 14 bases remaining between them. From germline, CDR1 is SGHTA and CDR2 FQGNSA. In DNA, the CDR3 is TGTGCCAGCAGCCCCCCAGGACAGCACTACGAGCAGTACTTC. Protein product: CASSPPGQHYEQYF. The complete variable domain, with remaining parts taken from reference TRBV7-2 and TRBJ2-7, reads GAGVSQSPSNKVTEKGKDVELRCDPISGHTALYWYRQSLGQGLEFLIYFQGNSAPDKSGLPSDRFSAERTGGSVSTLTIQRTQQEDSAVYLCASSPPGQHYEQYFGPGTRLTVT.

V is TRBV7-8 and J is TRBJ2-6, with a possible D match to TRBD1 (5 bases). The germline V gene encodes CDR1 SGHVS and CDR2 FQNEAQ. CDR3 length equals 19 residues. V was cut by 1 base and J by 1 base, with 17 bases left in between. This CDR3 reads CASSLGIGAPLSGANVLTF. The CDR3 nucleotides are TGTGCCAGCAGCTTAGGAATAGGGGCCCCTCTTTCTGGGGCCAACGTCCTGACTTTC.

The chain combines TRBV20-1 with TRBJ2-1; TRBD1 matches 7 bases. Germline V gives CDR1 DFQATT, CDR2 SNEGSKA (reference sequence). V dropped 5 bases and J dropped 10; count of bases not matched to a gene: 2. The CDR3 contains 10 residues. The CDR3 DNA reads as TGCAGTGCTTCGGACAGGGAGCAGTTCTTC. Its translation: CSASDREQFF.

The chain couples TRBV7-9 to TRBJ2-1; 7 bases line up with TRBD2. The CDR3 covers 14 residues. V lost 8 bases to trimming and J lost 4 bases; unmatched junction nucleotides: 8. Germline V gene lookup returns CDR1 SEHNR and CDR2 FQNEAQ (reference sequence). The DNA for the CDR3 is TGTGCCAGCGAGGCTAGCGGCTTTTACAATGAGCAGTTCTTC. Protein: CASEASGFYNEQFF.